Below, 31 T cell receptor beta chains from the same sample are listed, as sequenced in a study of blood T cell repertoires in COVID-19 (dated by TCRdb to 2020 to 2021). The library relied on the immunoSEQ multiplex PCR assay. What TCRdb holds here is the immuneACCESS table cut down to in-frame rearrangements. Part of the clones is not present; checked against another copy, under half of the missing clones reflect an unresolved V gene, and the others are unexplained. The table for this sample lists some 56,000 clones; 85% to 90% of them were counted only once. The biggest ten clones account for around two fifths of the sample. Specimen: peripheral blood. Every receptor here comes from a woman aged 60-70 years with COVID-19, enrolled during active disease.

The chain links TRBV25-1 to TRBJ1-2, with 10 bases lining up with TRBD1. V lost 4 bases, J lost 1 base, and 6 bases stayed unmatched. Germline CDR1 and CDR2: MGHDK and SYGVNS. This CDR3 has 16 amino acids. CDR3 residues: CASSGGQGTYNYGYTF. The DNA of the CDR3 is TGTGCCAGCAGTGGGGGACAGGGGACCTATAACTATGGCTACACCTTC.

This chain links TRBV7-9 with TRBJ1-6; D is unclear. The CDR3 extends over 11 amino acids. Trimming left V 7 bases short and J 7 bases short, with 5 bases between. The germline gives CDR1 SEHNR, CDR2 FQNEAQ (reference sequence). The DNA for the CDR3 is TGTGCCAGCAACTCAAATTCACCCCTCCACTTT. Translated: CASNSNSPLHF.

This clone was seen once. The V and J genes are TRBV10-3 and TRBJ2-1, with 15 nucleotides matching TRBD2. CDR3 size: 15 residues. Germline-derived CDR1 and CDR2 are ENHRY and SYGVKD. Germline trimming cut 5 bases from V and 7 bases from J; bases unmatched to any gene: 3. CDR3 region: CAISWTSGGENEQFF. CDR3 DNA sequence: TGTGCCATCAGTTGGACTAGCGGGGGGGAAAATGAGCAGTTCTTC.

The chain combines TRBV10-1 with TRBJ2-1; unclear D gene. V lost 0 bases to trimming and J lost 7 bases, with 16 bases between them. CDR1 is WNHNN and CDR2 is SYGVQD in the germline V gene (reference sequence). This CDR3 region has 16 residues. The CDR3 loop reads CASSESRRSPRNEQFF. CDR3 sequence (DNA): TGCGCCAGCAGTGAGTCGAGACGGAGCCCACGTAATGAGCAGTTCTTC.

The V and J genes are TRBV13 and TRBJ2-3, with TRBD2 matching 8 bases. CDR3 size: 17 residues. With V trimmed by 5 bases and J by 3 bases, 13 bases remained unmatched. In germline, CDR1 is PRHDT, CDR2 FYEKMQ (reference sequence). This CDR3 is CASSPLAAGALTDTQYF. CDR3 in DNA: TGTGCCAGCAGCCCCTTGGCAGCGGGGGCCTTAACAGATACGCAGTATTTT. Based on the CDR3 plus reference TRBV13 and TRBJ2-3, the full variable domain is AAGVIQSPRHLIKEKRETATLKCYPIPRHDTVYWYQQGPGQDPQFLISFYEKMQSDKGSIPDRFSAQQFSDYHSELNMSSLELGDSALYFCASSPLAAGALTDTQYFGPGTRLTVL.

This chain connects TRBV12-5 to TRBJ2-1, with 11 nucleotides matching TRBD2. Germline trimming cut 4 bases from V and 5 bases from J; bases unmatched to any gene: 7. The CDR3 runs to 16 residues. CDR1 LGHNT and CDR2 FRNRAP come from the germline V gene. In DNA form, the CDR3 reads TGTGCTAGTGGTTCGACCCTAGCGGGGGGAGACAATGAGCAGTTCTTC. Its protein product is CASGSTLAGGDNEQFF.

The V call is TRBV18, the J call TRBJ2-7, with TRBD2 matching 9 bases. The J segment lost 4 bases and the V segment lost 3 bases, leaving 10 bases of the junction unmatched. Per germline, CDR1 KGHSH and CDR2 LQKENI. The CDR3 has 16 amino acids. Written as DNA, the CDR3 is TGTGCCAGCTCACCTTTTTCTAGTAGCGGGGGATACGAGCAGTACTTC. This gives the protein CASSPFSSSGGYEQYF.

The chain is built from TRBV30 and TRBJ2-3; possibly TRBD1 for D (5 bases). The germline V and J ends were trimmed by 0 bases and 0 bases, with 10 bases remaining between them. The CDR3 is 15 amino acids. CDR1 GTSNPN and CDR2 SVGIG come from the germline V gene (reference sequence). CDR3 bases: TGTGCCTGGAGTGTACTGGGGCAGAGCACAGATACGCAGTATTTT. It codes for CAWSVLGQSTDTQYF.

This clone has only one observation. The chain links TRBV7-6 to TRBJ1-3; no reliable D call. This CDR3 is built from 17 residues. Germline values: CDR1 SGHVS, CDR2 FNYEAQ. V dropped 1 base and J dropped 1 base, with 14 bases sitting between them. In DNA form, the CDR3 reads TGTGCCAGCAGCTTAGAGGCGGGAATCTCGTCTGGAAACACCATATATTTT. Encoded protein: CASSLEAGISSGNTIYF. The full variable domain, completed using reference TRBV7-6 and TRBJ1-3, is GAGVSQSPRYKVTKRGQDVALRCDPISGHVSLYWYRQALGQGPEFLTYFNYEAQQDKSGLPNDRFSAERPEGSISTLTIQRTEQRDSAMYRCASSLEAGISSGNTIYFGEGSWLTVV.

The chain recombines TRBV5-6 with TRBJ2-3; 10 bases map to TRBD2. This CDR3 is 17 amino acids long. Germline V gives CDR1 SGHDT, CDR2 YYEEEE. V trimming: 1 base; J trimming: 0 bases; junction bases outside the gene matches: 5. The CDR3 region is CASSLPTSGDSTDTQYF. In nucleotides, the CDR3 is TGTGCCAGCAGCTTGCCAACTAGCGGGGATAGCACAGATACGCAGTATTTT.

The chain carries TRBV18 and TRBJ1-2; D call uncertain. CDR3 length: 14 amino acids. Germline CDR1 and CDR2: KGHSH and LQKENI. Deletions cut 0 bases from V and 8 bases from J, with 13 bases between. CDR3 nucleotides: TGTGCCAGCTCACCACCGGTCCAAACAGCCGGCTACACCTTC. Encoded protein: CASSPPVQTAGYTF.

V usage is TRBV27 and J usage is TRBJ2-5; D may be TRBD2 (6 bases). V lost 4 bases, J lost 3 bases, and 15 bases lay in between. The CDR3 consists of 15 residues. In germline, CDR1 is MNHEY, CDR2 SMNVEV (reference sequence). The CDR3 reads CASSSYGASEETQYF. CDR3 DNA sequence: TGTGCCAGCAGTTCCTACGGGGCTAGCGAAGAGACCCAGTACTTC.

The chain combines TRBV24-1 with TRBJ2-7; 7 bases fit TRBD1. Germline lookup yields CDR1 KGHDR and CDR2 SFDVKD. V shed 3 bases and J 6 bases; nucleotides not matched to a gene: 10. CDR3 length: 15 amino acids. The CDR3 protein is CATSDGTVTYGEQYF. CDR3 DNA: TGTGCCACCAGTGATGGGACAGTTACGTACGGCGAGCAGTACTTC.

The V gene is TRBV9, the J gene TRBJ2-5, with 9 bases identical to TRBD1. V gave up 6 bases and J gave up 4 bases; unmatched junction bases: 7. The germline V gene has CDR1 SGDLS and CDR2 YYNGEE. There are 14 residues in the CDR3. The CDR3 loop reads CASNRQGDIETQYF. CDR3 nucleotide sequence: TGTGCCAGCAACAGACAGGGGGATATAGAGACCCAGTACTTC.

The V and J genes are TRBV11-3 and TRBJ2-1; TRBD2 matches 9 bases. Germline V gene sequence: CDR1 SGHNT, CDR2 YENEEA. The CDR3 length is 16 residues. V shed 6 bases and J 3 bases; nucleotides not matched to a gene: 9. CDR3 DNA: TGTGCCAGCAGGCTCAGGGCTAGCGGGATCTACAATGAGCAGTTCTTC. Amino acids: CASRLRASGIYNEQFF.

CDR3 region: CASSQGGHPSLYSGNTIYF. The CDR3 nucleotides are TGTGCCAGCAGCCAAGGGGGACATCCTTCTCTTTACTCTGGAAACACCATATATTTT. This chain connects TRBV3-1 (or the pseudogene TRBV3-2) to TRBJ1-3; weak D call: TRBD1 (6 bases). CDR3 length: 19 residues. V lost 1 base, J lost 0 bases, and 19 bases lay in between. Germline CDR1 and CDR2: LGHDT and YNNKEL (reference sequence).

The V and J genes are TRBV2 and TRBJ2-1, with 8 nucleotides matching TRBD2. This CDR3 comprises 15 residues. Germline CDR1 SNHLY, CDR2 FYNNEI. V shed 2 bases and J 4 bases; nucleotides not matched to a gene: 4. CDR3 amino acids: CASSEFTGGYNEQFF. CDR3 DNA sequence: TGTGCCAGCAGTGAATTTACGGGAGGGTACAATGAGCAGTTCTTC. Complete variable domain (other parts from reference TRBV2 and TRBJ2-1): EPEVTQTPSHQVTQMGQEVILRCVPISNHLYFYWYRQILGQKVEFLVSFYNNEISEKSEIFDDQFSVERPDGSNFTLKIRSTKLEDSAMYFCASSEFTGGYNEQFFGPGTRLTVL.

This clone was counted a single time. The chain employs TRBV2 and TRBJ2-2, with D hard to call. Germline loops: CDR1 SNHLY, CDR2 FYNNEI. The length of the CDR3 is 18 residues. The ends were cut back, 0 bases at V and 6 bases at J, with 20 bases in the middle. This chain's CDR3 is CASSEAPFSMTVAGELFF. The DNA of the CDR3 is TGTGCCAGCAGTGAAGCCCCTTTTAGCATGACCGTTGCCGGGGAGCTGTTTTTT.

This clone was detected once. This chain links TRBV3-1 (or the pseudogene TRBV3-2) with TRBJ2-7; D may be TRBD2 (6 bases). The V gene's germline CDR1 is LGHDT and CDR2 YNNKEL (reference sequence). Trimming left V 4 bases short and J 2 bases short, with 12 bases between. This CDR3 has 14 residues. The CDR3 is CASSLGGQPYEQYF. The CDR3 nucleotides read TGTGCCAGCAGCCTAGGAGGGCAGCCCTACGAGCAGTACTTC.

In nucleotides, the CDR3 is TGCGCCAGCAGCTTCAGGGCCGATAGCTCCTACGAGCAGTACTTC. Translated, it gives CASSFRADSSYEQYF. This chain connects TRBV5-1 to TRBJ2-7, with D tentatively TRBD1 (5 bases). This CDR3 contains 15 residues. Trimming pared 2 bases from V and 0 bases from J, leaving 12 bases between. Germline lookup yields CDR1 SGHRS and CDR2 YFSETQ.

This clone is judged medium-sized. The V gene is TRBV28, the J gene TRBJ2-1, with unresolved D. V was pared by 3 bases and J by 8 bases, with 14 bases between. The CDR3 runs to 14 residues. Per germline, CDR1 MDHEN and CDR2 SYDVKM. In DNA, the CDR3 is TGTGCCAGCAGTTTCGCGGTTTTTGGGTATGAGCAGTTCTTC. This gives the protein CASSFAVFGYEQFF.

This clone showed up just once. This chain joins TRBV9 and TRBJ2-1; 14 bases agree with TRBD2. CDR1 is SGDLS and CDR2 is YYNGEE in the germline V gene. This CDR3 has 17 residues. The ends lost 3 bases at V and 4 bases at J; junction bases unmatched: 6. The CDR3 nucleotides read TGTGCCAGCAGCGACACCGGGACTAGCGGGGGATACAATGAGCAGTTCTTC. Translating gives CASSDTGTSGGYNEQFF.

The chain combines TRBV28 with TRBJ1-1; 11 bases align to TRBD1. The length of the CDR3 is 15 residues. Germline CDR1 MDHEN, CDR2 SYDVKM. Trimming at V came to 6 bases and at J to 6 bases, leaving 9 bases not matched to a gene. The CDR3 DNA reads as TGTGCCAGCAGACTCGGGACAGGGGGGGGCTCTGAAGCTTTCTTT. This translates into CASRLGTGGGSEAFF.

V gene TRBV10-3 combines with J gene TRBJ2-3; tentative D call: TRBD1 (6 bases). CDR3 length: 16 residues. Trimming stripped 10 bases from V and 3 bases from J, with 23 bases between. Looked up from germline, CDR1 is ENHRY and CDR2 is SYGVKD. The CDR3 here is CATNEGVPIETDTQYF. CDR3 nucleotides: TGTGCCACGAATGAGGGGGTACCCATAGAAACAGATACGCAGTATTTT.

This chain joins TRBV6-1 and TRBJ2-5; TRBD2 matches 8 bases. Per the germline V gene, CDR1 is MNHNS and CDR2 is SASEGT. CDR3 length equals 15 residues. The J segment lost 7 bases and the V segment lost 0 bases, leaving 7 bases of the junction unmatched. CDR3 region: CASSEAGAGAVTQYF. The DNA of the CDR3 is TGTGCCAGCAGTGAAGCAGGAGCGGGAGCGGTGACCCAGTACTTC.

A single count supports this clone. Here the CDR3 DNA reads TGCGCCAGCAGCCCGGGACAGGGTAGGAGCGAGCAGTACTTC. Protein: CASSPGQGRSEQYF. This rearrangement joins TRBV5-1 to TRBJ2-7; 9 bases align to TRBD1. Trimming at V came to 4 bases and at J to 6 bases, leaving 8 bases not matched to a gene. The CDR3 has 14 amino acids. CDR1 is SGHRS and CDR2 is YFSETQ in the germline V gene.

The chain has TRBV7-9 and TRBJ2-1, with TRBD2 matching over 7 bases. Trimming removed 4 bases from V and 3 bases from J; junction bases left unmatched: 6. Germline assignment: CDR1 SEHNR and CDR2 FQNEAQ (reference sequence). The CDR3 totals 15 residues. The CDR3 bases are TGTGCCAGCAGCTCGAGAGCGGGATACTACAATGAGCAGTTCTTC. This gives the protein CASSSRAGYYNEQFF.

This chain joins TRBV18 and TRBJ1-2, with 11 bases aligning to TRBD1. The V gene end was trimmed by 1 base and the J gene end by 2 bases; junction bases not matched to a gene: 3. From germline, CDR1 is KGHSH and CDR2 LQKENI. The length of the CDR3 is 16 residues. Here the CDR3 reads CASSPRRDRGNYGYTF. The CDR3 nucleotides are TGTGCCAGCTCACCACGTCGGGACAGGGGGAACTATGGCTACACCTTC.

The chain carries TRBV27 and TRBJ2-7, with D unclear. The CDR3 is 14 amino acids. Germline CDR1 reads MNHEY; CDR2 reads SMNVEV (reference sequence). V shed 5 bases and J shed 0 bases, with 11 bases lying between them. CDR3 in amino acids: CASSPSGASYEQYF. In nucleotides, the CDR3 is TGTGCCAGCAGTCCATCCGGAGCCTCCTACGAGCAGTACTTC.

The chain has TRBV6-2 or TRBV6-3 and TRBJ1-2; a weak D match, TRBD1 (5 bases). The V gene lost 2 bases and the J gene lost 2 bases, with 12 bases spanning the gap. Germline assignment: CDR1 MNHEY and CDR2 SVGEGT. The CDR3 totals 15 residues. CDR3 sequence: CASSYRQRWNYGYTF. The CDR3 DNA is TGTGCCAGCAGTTACAGACAGCGTTGGAACTATGGCTACACCTTC.

The rearrangement joins TRBV6-5 to TRBJ2-3; TRBD2 matches at 9 bases. This CDR3 region has 14 residues. Germline CDR1 is MNHEY and CDR2 is SVGAGI. Losses at the gene ends were 8 bases for V and 2 bases for J; bases not matched to a gene: 5. Here the CDR3 DNA reads TGTGCCAGCCCCCTAGCGGGATCCACAGATACGCAGTATTTT. The encoded protein is CASPLAGSTDTQYF.